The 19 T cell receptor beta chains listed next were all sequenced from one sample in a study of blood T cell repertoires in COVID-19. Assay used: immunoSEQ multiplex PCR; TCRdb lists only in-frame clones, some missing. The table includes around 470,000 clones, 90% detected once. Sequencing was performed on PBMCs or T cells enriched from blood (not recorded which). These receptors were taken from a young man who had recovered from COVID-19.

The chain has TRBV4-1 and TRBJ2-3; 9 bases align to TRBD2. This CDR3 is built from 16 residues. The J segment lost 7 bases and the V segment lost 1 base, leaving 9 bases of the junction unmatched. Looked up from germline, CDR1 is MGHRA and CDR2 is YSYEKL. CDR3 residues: CASSQVLKASGNTQYF. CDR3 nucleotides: TGCGCCAGCAGCCAAGTTTTGAAAGCTAGCGGGAATACGCAGTATTTT.

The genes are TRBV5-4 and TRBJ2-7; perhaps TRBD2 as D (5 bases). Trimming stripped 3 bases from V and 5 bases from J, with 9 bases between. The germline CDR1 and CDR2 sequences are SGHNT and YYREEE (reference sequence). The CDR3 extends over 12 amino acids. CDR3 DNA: TGTGCCAGCAGCTGGGAGAGTCACGAGCAGTACTTC. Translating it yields CASSWESHEQYF.

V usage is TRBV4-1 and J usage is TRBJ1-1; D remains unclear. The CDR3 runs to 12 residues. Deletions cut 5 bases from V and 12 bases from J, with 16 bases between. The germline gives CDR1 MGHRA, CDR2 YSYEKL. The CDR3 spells CASSSSRERTFF. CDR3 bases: TGCGCCAGCAGCTCAAGCCGGGAGCGGACTTTCTTT.

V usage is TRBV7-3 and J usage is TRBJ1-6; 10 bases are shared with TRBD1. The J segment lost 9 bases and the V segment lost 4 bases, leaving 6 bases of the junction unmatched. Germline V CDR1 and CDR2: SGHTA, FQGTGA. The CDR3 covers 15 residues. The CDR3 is CASSSGTGEGSPLHF. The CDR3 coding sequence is TGTGCCAGCAGCTCAGGGACAGGGGAAGGTTCACCCCTCCACTTT.

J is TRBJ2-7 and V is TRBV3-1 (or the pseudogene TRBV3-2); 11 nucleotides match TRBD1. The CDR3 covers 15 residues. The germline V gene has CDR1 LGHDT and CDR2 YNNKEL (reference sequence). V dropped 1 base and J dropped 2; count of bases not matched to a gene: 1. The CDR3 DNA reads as TGTGCCAGCAGCCAAGGGACAGGGGGCACCTACGAGCAGTACTTC. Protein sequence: CASSQGTGGTYEQYF.

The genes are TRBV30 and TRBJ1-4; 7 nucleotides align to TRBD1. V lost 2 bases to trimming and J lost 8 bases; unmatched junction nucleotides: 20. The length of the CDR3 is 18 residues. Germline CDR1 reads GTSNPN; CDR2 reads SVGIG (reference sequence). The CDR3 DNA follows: TGTGCCTGGAGTTTCCGCTCACAGGGGTTTTTGGCCTTCGAAAAACTGTTTTTT. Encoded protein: CAWSFRSQGFLAFEKLFF.

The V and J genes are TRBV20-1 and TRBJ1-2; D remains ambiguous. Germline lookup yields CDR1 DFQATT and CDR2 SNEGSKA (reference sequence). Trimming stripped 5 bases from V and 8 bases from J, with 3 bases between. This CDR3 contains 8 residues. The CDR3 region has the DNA TGCAGTGCTCAGGGCTACACCTTC. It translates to CSAQGYTF.

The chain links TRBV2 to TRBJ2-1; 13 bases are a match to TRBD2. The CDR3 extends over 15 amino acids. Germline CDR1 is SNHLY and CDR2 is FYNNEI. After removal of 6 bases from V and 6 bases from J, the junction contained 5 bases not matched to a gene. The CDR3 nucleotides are TGTGCCAGCAGCGACTGGACTAGCGGGAGCAATGAGCAGTTCTTC. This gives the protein CASSDWTSGSNEQFF.

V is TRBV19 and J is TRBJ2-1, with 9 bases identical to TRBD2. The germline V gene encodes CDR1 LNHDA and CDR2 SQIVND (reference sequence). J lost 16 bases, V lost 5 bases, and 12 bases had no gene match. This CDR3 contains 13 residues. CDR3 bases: TGTGCCAGTAGTCTCCAAATATTTAGCGGGAGTTTCTTC. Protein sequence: CASSLQIFSGSFF.

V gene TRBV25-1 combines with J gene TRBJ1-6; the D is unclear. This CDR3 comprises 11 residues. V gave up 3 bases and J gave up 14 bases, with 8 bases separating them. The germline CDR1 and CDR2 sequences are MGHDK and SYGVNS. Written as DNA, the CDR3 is TGTGCCAGCAGTGACCTCTTTACCCTCCACTTT. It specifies CASSDLFTLHF.

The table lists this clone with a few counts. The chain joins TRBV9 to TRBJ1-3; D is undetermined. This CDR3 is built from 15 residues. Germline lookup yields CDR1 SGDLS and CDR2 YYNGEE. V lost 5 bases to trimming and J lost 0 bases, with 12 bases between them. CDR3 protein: CASSLNQDSGNTIYF. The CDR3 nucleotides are TGTGCCAGCAGTCTTAACCAGGACTCTGGAAACACCATATATTTT.

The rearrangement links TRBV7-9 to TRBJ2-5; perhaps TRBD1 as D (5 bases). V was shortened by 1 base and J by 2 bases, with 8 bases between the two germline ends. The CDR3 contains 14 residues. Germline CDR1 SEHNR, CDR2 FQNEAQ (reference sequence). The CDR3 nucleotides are TGTGCCAGCAGCTTAGAAAACAGGCAAGAGACCCAGTACTTC. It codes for CASSLENRQETQYF.

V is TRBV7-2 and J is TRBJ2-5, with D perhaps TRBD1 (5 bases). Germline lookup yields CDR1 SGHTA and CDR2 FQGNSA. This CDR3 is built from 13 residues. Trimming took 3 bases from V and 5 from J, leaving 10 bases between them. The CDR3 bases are TGTGCCAGCAGCTTCGTCTCAGGGGAGACCCAGTACTTC. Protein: CASSFVSGETQYF.

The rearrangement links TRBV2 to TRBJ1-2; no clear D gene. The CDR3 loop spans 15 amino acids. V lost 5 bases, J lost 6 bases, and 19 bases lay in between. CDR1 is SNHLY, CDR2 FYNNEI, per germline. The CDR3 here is CASSQATYTTDGYTF. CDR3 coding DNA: TGTGCCAGCAGTCAGGCGACCTACACGACGGATGGCTACACCTTC.

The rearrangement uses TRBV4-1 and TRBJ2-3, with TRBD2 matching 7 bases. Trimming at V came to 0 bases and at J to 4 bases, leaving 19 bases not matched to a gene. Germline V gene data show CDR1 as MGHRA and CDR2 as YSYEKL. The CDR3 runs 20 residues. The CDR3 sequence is CASSQEGRGVPGLVPDTQYF. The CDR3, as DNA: TGCGCCAGCAGCCAAGAAGGGCGGGGAGTCCCAGGACTAGTTCCAGATACGCAGTATTTT.

The CDR3, as DNA: TGCGCCAGCAGCCAACAATTTGGACAGGGCTCCTACGAGCAGTACTTC. Protein product: CASSQQFGQGSYEQYF. The genes are TRBV4-1 and TRBJ2-7; 8 nucleotides agree with TRBD1. CDR1 and CDR2 from the germline V gene are MGHRA and YSYEKL. The CDR3 is 16 amino acids. V lost 2 bases, J lost 0 bases, and 6 bases stayed unmatched.

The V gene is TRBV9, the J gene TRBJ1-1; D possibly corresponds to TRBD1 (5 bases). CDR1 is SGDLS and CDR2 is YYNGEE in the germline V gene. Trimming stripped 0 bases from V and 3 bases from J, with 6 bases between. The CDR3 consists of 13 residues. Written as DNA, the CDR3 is TGTGCCAGCAGCGTAGGGGGGGACACTGAAGCTTTCTTT. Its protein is CASSVGGDTEAFF.

In DNA form, the CDR3 reads TGCAGCGTCCACCGGGGGGGGAACACTGAAGCTTTCTTT. Encoded protein: CSVHRGGNTEAFF. V gene TRBV29-1 combines with J gene TRBJ1-1; perhaps TRBD1 as D (5 bases). Germline assignment: CDR1 SQVTM and CDR2 ANQGSEA. The CDR3 totals 13 residues. V dropped 6 bases and J dropped 1 base, with 12 bases sitting between them. Supplemented by reference TRBV29-1 and TRBJ1-1, the full variable domain reads SAVISQKPSRDICQRGTSLTIQCQVDSQVTMMFWYRQQPGQSLTLIATANQGSEATYESGFVIDKFPISRPNLTFSTLTVSNMSPEDSSIYLCSVHRGGNTEAFFGQGTRLTVV.

The CDR3 protein is CASSSSDGLAGEVNTQYF. CDR3 coding DNA: TGTGCCAGCAGCTCTAGTGACGGACTAGCGGGAGAAGTAAATACGCAGTATTTT. J is TRBJ2-3 and V is TRBV7-3; TRBD2 aligns across 13 bases. The CDR3 extends over 18 amino acids. Per the germline V gene, CDR1 is SGHTA and CDR2 is FQGTGA. V lost 4 bases, J lost 7 bases, and 14 bases stayed unmatched.